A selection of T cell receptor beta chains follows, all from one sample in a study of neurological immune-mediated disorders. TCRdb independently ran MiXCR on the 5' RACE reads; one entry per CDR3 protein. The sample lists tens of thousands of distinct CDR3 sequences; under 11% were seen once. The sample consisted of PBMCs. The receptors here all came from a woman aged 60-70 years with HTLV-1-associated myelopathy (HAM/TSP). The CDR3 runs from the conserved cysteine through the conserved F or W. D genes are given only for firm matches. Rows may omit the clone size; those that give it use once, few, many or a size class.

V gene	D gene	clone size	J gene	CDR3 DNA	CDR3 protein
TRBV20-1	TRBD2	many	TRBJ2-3	TGCAGTGCACCGACTCGTAGTGGGGGGGCAGATACGCAGTATTTT	CSAPTRSGGADTQYF
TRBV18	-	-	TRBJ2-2	TGTGCCAGCTCACCAGGGTCACAGAACACCGGGGAGCTGTTTTTT	CASSPGSQNTGELFF
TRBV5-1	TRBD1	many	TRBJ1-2	TGCGCCAGCAGCTCGGGACAGGGGGCTATCAGACGCGATGGCTACACCTTC	CASSSGQGAIRRDGYTF
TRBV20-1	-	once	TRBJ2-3	TGCAGTGCTATACGTACCCTAGTGGGGGGGCCCCCTTTCACAGATACTCAGTATTTT	CSAIRTLVGGPPFTDTQYF
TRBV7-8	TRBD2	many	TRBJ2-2	TGTGCCAGCAGCTTATATAATAGCGGGGGTGGGACCGGGGAGCTGTTTTTT	CASSLYNSGGGTGELFF
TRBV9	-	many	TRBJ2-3	TGTGCCAGCGGTTTGGCAGATACGCAGTATTTT	CASGLADTQYF
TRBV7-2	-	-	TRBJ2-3	TGTGCCAGCAGCTTATCGGGGACTAGCACAGATACGCAGTATTTT	CASSLSGTSTDTQYF
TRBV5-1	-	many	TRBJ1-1	TGCGCCAGCAGCTCCGGAACGGGCAATGAAGCTTTCTTT	CASSSGTGNEAFF
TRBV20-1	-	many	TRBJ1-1	TGCAGTGCTAGACGACAGCACACTGAAGCTTTCTTT	CSARRQHTEAFF
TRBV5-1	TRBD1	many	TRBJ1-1	TGCGCCAGCAGCACCCACCGGGACAGGTCTGACACTGAAGCTTTCTTT	CASSTHRDRSDTEAFF
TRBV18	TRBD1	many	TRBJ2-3	TGTGCCAGCTCACCGGAACAGGGGAATACGCAGTATTTT	CASSPEQGNTQYF
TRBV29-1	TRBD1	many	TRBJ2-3	TGCAGCGTCGGACAGGGGGGTACAGATACGCAGTATTTT	CSVGQGGTDTQYF
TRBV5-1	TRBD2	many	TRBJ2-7	TGCGCCAGCAGCTTAAATGGCGGGGGAACCTACGAGCAGTACTTC	CASSLNGGGTYEQYF
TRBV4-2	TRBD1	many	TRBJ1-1	TGTGCCAGCAGCCAAGAAGTCGGACAGGTGAACACTGAAGCTTTCTTT	CASSQEVGQVNTEAFF
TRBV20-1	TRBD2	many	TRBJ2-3	TGCAGTGCTAGGTTACGGGGGGGCGTCGCAGATACGCAGTATTTT	CSARLRGGVADTQYF
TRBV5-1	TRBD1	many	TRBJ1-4	TGCGCCAGCAGCTTATCCACTCCGACAGGGGCTAATGAAAAACTGTTTTTT	CASSLSTPTGANEKLFF
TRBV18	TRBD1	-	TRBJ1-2	TGTGCCAGCTCACCACCCCCGACAGGGTCCGGCGACTATGGCTACACCTTC	CASSPPPTGSGDYGYTF
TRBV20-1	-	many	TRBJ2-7	TGCAGTGCTGTTCCTAGCTCATTCTCCTACGAGCAGTACTTC	CSAVPSSFSYEQYF
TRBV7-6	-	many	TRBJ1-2	TGTGCCAGCAGCGAAACAGATAACTATGGCTACACCTTC	CASSETDNYGYTF
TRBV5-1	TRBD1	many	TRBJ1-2	TGCGCCAGCAGCCCCGGGACAGGGGTTGGCTACACCTTC	CASSPGTGVGYTF
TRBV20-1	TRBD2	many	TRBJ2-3	TGCAGTGCTAACCCCGTAGCGGGGGGGCCAGCAGATACGCAGTATTTT	CSANPVAGGPADTQYF
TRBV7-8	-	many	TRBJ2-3	TGTGCCAGCAGCTTAACGTCTTCTGGGTTCACAGATACGCAGTATTTT	CASSLTSSGFTDTQYF
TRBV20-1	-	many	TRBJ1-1	TGCAGTGCTAGACGAGGGGAAGGCTCTGAAGCTTTCTTT	CSARRGEGSEAFF
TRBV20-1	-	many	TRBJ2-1	TGCAGTGCTAGTCAGGGAGATTACAATGAGCAGTTCTTC	CSASQGDYNEQFF
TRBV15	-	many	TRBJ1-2	TGTGCCACCAGCGAATGGGACCGAGGCTTCTATGGCTACACCTTC	CATSEWDRGFYGYTF
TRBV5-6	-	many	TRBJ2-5	TGTGCCAGCAGCCGATACTCCGACCAAGAGACCCAGTACTTC	CASSRYSDQETQYF
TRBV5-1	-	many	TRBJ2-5	TGCGCCAGCAGCAACTTAGGCGGTGAGACCCAGTACTTC	CASSNLGGETQYF
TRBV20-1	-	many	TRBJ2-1	TGCAGTGCTAGAGCGGCAGGGGGGTACAATGAGCAGTTCTTC	CSARAAGGYNEQFF
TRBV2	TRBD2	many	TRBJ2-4	TGTGCCACCATACTAGCGGGGTTACAAAACATTCAGTACTTC	CATILAGLQNIQYF
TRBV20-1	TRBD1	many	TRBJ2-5	TGCAGTGCTAGTGAGGAGTACAGGGGAAAGACCCAGTACTTC	CSASEEYRGKTQYF
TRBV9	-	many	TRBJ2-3	TGTGCCAGCAGCGTAGAGGCGACCACAGATACGCAGTATTTT	CASSVEATTDTQYF
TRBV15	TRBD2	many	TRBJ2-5	TGTGCCACCAGCAGAGAGCAAGCGGGGGGCCGGTACCAAGAGACCCAGTACTTC	CATSREQAGGRYQETQYF
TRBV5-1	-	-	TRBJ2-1	TGCGCCAGAAGCCCCCCGGCAGGGGGGAGTGAGCAGTTCTTC	CARSPPAGGSEQFF
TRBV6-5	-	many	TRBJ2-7	TGTGCCAGCGGTGAAGGGGCCTTCTACGAGCAGTACTTC	CASGEGAFYEQYF
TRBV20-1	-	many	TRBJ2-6	TGCAGTGCTAGAGATCGTAGCGGCACACTGGCCAACGTCCTGACTTTC	CSARDRSGTLANVLTF
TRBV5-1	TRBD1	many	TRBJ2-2	TGCGCCAGCAGCGCGACAGGGATGAGGAACACCGGGGAGCTGTTTTTT	CASSATGMRNTGELFF
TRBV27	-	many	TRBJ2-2	TGTGCCAGCAAGTACGGGCCGAACACCGGGGAGCTGTTTTTT	CASKYGPNTGELFF
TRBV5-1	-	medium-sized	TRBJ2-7	TGCGCCAGCAGCGTGGGAGGGGGCGTAGGCGGCGAGCAGTACTTC	CASSVGGGVGGEQYF
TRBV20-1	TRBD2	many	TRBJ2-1	TGCAGTGCTAGAGATGGAACTAGCGTGGACAATGAGCAGTTCTTC	CSARDGTSVDNEQFF
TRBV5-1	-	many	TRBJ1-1	TGCGCCAGCAGCTTGGGAGGGCTCGACAGACTCTTGAACACTGAAGCTTTCTTT	CASSLGGLDRLLNTEAFF
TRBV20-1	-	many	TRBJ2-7	TGCAGTGCATTGGGACCCAAAAACTACGAGCAGTACTTC	CSALGPKNYEQYF
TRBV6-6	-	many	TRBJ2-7	TGTGCCAGCACCGGGACATTGCATACCTACGAGCAGTACTTC	CASTGTLHTYEQYF
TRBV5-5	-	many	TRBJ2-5	TGTGCCAGCAGCTTGGGGGGAGCGGTCTGGTCGGAGACCCAGTACTTC	CASSLGGAVWSETQYF
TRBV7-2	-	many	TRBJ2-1	TGTGCCAGCAGCTTAGCACGCTCCTACAATGAGCAGTTCTTC	CASSLARSYNEQFF
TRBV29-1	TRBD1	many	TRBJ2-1	TGCAGCGTTGGCCGGACAGGGGGGAATGAGCAGTTCTTC	CSVGRTGGNEQFF
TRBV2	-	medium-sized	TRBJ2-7	TGTGCCAGCAGTGAAATGCTCCTCTCCTACGAGCAGTACTTC	CASSEMLLSYEQYF
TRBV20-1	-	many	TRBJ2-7	TGCAGTGCTCCGACCGGGGCCTACGAGCAGTACTTC	CSAPTGAYEQYF
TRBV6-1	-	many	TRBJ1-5	TGTGCCAGCAGTGAAGCGAGAGACAGCCCTTATCAGCCCCAGCATTTT	CASSEARDSPYQPQHF
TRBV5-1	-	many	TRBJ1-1	TGCGCCAGCAGCCCGGGGAACACTGAAGCTTTCTTT	CASSPGNTEAFF
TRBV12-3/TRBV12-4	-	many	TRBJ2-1	TGTGCCAGCAGTTTGGGCCGAGGGGTGGATGAGCAGTTCTTC	CASSLGRGVDEQFF
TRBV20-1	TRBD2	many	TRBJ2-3	TGCAGTGCTCGTCAGTTTAGCGGGGGGTATACAGATACGCAGTATTTT	CSARQFSGGYTDTQYF
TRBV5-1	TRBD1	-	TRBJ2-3	TGCGCCAGCAGCCCTGGACAGGGTCTGGGCACAGATACGCAGTATTTT	CASSPGQGLGTDTQYF
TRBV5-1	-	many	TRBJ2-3	TGCGCCAGCAGCCCCCGGGGGGCGGGGAGCACAGATACGCAGTATTTT	CASSPRGAGSTDTQYF